This TCR beta chain was sequenced during a study of read filtering for tumor transcriptome and immune sequencing (TCRdb year 2020). For context, the study as a whole: Of the patients in the cohort, some 18 were male and around 15 were female, and their mean age was about 69 years, with a range of roughly 45 to 90. By revised international staging, eight or nine patients were R-ISS I, under 20 were R-ISS II and over five were R-ISS III. After DNase treatment, whole-transcriptome libraries were prepared with the TruSeq RNA Access Library Prep Kit. TCR-region mapped reads per sample ranged from about 4.05 to 10.27 million with IR-seq versus only roughly 75 to 1,300 with RNA-seq. Using the same bone marrow samples, the study ran both targeted immune repertoire sequencing and bulk whole-transcriptome sequencing and then compared the TCR repertoires from each method. One of the main goals was to work out a read-filtering strategy for immune repertoire data, in particular whether clonotypes backed by only a single read should be removed.

Bone marrow was sampled from every patient at the time of active disease. Ficoll-Hypaque density gradient centrifugation was used to isolate the bone marrow mononuclear cells. To remove myeloma plasma cells, the cells were labeled with CD138 magnetic microbeads on a MACS separator, and CD138-negative cells were then collected by negative selection. The purity of the isolated cells was checked by flow cytometry with CD138 antibodies on an Attune NxT. TRIzol reagent was used to extract total RNA, which was then quantified with a NanoDrop spectrophotometer. Paired RNA-seq and IR-seq were performed on each patient's CD138-negative bone marrow sample. A few counts support this clonotype. The antigen it binds to is not known. One base away there is no much larger clone; base qualities are not given. General study outcomes and caveats: The sorted CD138-negative fraction was a mixed bone marrow immune population, not purified T cells. Clonotypes were captured by IR-seq at much higher depth and more reliably than by RNA-seq, and smaller IR-seq throughput was sufficient for identification of most shared clonotypes. In IR-seq, approximately 80% of clonotypes but about 3.5% of total reads were represented by single-read clonotypes, whereas in RNA-seq, about 75% of clonotypes and almost 45% of reads were represented by single-read clonotypes. When single-read clonotypes were removed, the proportions of shared clonotypes in IR-seq and RNA-seq correlated more strongly.

TCR libraries were constructed from about 400 ng RNA using the Immunoverse kit, and molecular barcoded adaptors covering alpha/delta and beta/gamma chains were employed. TCR library preparation used the same RNA that went into transcriptome sequencing. TCR libraries were sequenced on an Illumina HiSeq 4000 with 2 x 150 cycles. As for the authors' bioinformatics: MiXCR aligned TCR reads to human V, D, J and C references and assembled the aligned reads into CDR3 clonotypes, with quality filtering and error correction included. The tcR package in R was used for analysis of clonotype counts and gene usage diversity. Raw mapping reads were checked after the RNA-seq reads had been mapped by STAR aligner version 2.5.3a onto the human GRCh37 genome. To test how sequencing depth affects detected clonotypes, IR-seq fastq files were randomly downsampled with Seqtk 1.3. TCRdb trimmed public reads at Q25 via fastp, called clones via MiXCR and kept in-frame beta chains. Entries are consolidated by CDR3 protein sequence, retaining the most common genes and DNA. What appears here as the V and J calls and clone size reflects TCRdb's work, not the paper's. The sample includes 62,000 or so distinct CDR3 sequences, with about 20% observed a single time. The ten largest clones represent about 18% of the sample.

V and J are trimmed by 5 bases and 0 bases, and the gene matches miss 9 bases of the junction. CDR1 and CDR2 are read off the germline V gene as SGHRS and YFSETQ. The CDR3 starts with the cysteine, ends with the phenylalanine, and has 17 residues. Just the 51-base CDR3 DNA is kept, in frame starting at base 1. Sequencing was performed on a population of CD138-negative cells sorted from bone marrow. Taken with the paper, the label for cell subset or site translates to: bone marrow mononuclear cells depleted of CD138+ plasma/myeloma cells by negative magnetic selection. The chain links TRBV5-1 with TRBJ2-1; 9 nucleotides in the junction match TRBD2. This TCR came from a donor aged 40 or over with multiple myeloma. The CDR3 region has the sequence CASRMLAGLSSYNEQFF. In nucleotide form, the sequence is TGCGCCAGCAGAATGCTAGCGGGGCTGAGCTCCTACAATGAGCAGTTCTTC.